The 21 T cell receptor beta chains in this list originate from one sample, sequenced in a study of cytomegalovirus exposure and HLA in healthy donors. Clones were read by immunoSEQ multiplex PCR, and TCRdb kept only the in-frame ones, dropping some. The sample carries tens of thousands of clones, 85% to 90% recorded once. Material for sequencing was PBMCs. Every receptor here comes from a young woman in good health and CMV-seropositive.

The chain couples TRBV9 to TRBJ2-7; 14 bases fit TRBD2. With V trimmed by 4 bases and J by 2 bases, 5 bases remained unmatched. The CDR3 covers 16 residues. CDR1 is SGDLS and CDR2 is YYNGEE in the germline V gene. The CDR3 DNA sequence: TGTGCCAGCAGCATCGGACTAGCGGGAGGCGCCTACGAGCAGTACTTC. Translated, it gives CASSIGLAGGAYEQYF.

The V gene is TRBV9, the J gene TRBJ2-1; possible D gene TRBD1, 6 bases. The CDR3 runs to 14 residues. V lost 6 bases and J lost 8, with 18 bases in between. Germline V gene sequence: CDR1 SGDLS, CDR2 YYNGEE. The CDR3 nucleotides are TGTGCCAGCACCCCAGGGGCAGTTTTCGATGAGCAGTTCTTC. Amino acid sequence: CASTPGAVFDEQFF.

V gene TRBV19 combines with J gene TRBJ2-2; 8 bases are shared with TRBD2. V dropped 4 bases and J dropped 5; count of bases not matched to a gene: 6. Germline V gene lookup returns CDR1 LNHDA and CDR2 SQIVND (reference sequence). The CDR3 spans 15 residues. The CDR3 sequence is CASSSSGSWTGELFF. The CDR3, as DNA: TGTGCCAGTAGTAGCAGCGGGAGTTGGACCGGGGAGCTGTTTTTT. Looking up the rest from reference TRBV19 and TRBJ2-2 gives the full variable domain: DGGITQSPKYLFRKEGQNVTLSCEQNLNHDAMYWYRQDPGQGLRLIYYSQIVNDFQKGDIAEGYSVSREKKESFPLTVTSAQKNPTAFYLCASSSSGSWTGELFFGEGSRLTVL.

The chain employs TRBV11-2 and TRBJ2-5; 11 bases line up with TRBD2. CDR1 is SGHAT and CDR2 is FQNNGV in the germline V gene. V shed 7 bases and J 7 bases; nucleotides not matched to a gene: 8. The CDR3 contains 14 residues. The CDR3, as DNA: TGTGCCAGCACCCCGGGACTAGCGGTTGGGACCCAGTACTTC. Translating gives CASTPGLAVGTQYF.

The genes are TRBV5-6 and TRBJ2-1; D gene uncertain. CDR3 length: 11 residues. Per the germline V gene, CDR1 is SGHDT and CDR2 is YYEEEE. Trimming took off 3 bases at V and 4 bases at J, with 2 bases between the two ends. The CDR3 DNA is TGTGCCAGCAGCTCGTACAATGAGCAGTTCTTC. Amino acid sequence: CASSSYNEQFF.

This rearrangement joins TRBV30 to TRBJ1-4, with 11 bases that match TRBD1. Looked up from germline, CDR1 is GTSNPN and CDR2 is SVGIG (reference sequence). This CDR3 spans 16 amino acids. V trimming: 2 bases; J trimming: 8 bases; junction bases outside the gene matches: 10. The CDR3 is CAWSLRRTGGDEKLFF. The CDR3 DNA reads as TGTGCCTGGAGTTTACGGCGGACAGGGGGCGACGAAAAACTGTTTTTT.

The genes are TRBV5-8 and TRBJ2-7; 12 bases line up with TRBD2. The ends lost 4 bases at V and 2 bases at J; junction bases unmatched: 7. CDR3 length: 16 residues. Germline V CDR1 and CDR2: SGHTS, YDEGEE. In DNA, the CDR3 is TGTGCCAGCAGCCGGAACGGACTAGCGGGGACCTACGAGCAGTACTTC. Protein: CASSRNGLAGTYEQYF.

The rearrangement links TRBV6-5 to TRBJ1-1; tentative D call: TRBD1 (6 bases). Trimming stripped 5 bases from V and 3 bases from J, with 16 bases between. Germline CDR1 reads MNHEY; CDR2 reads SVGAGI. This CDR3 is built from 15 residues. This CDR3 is CASSTHRDYDTEAFF. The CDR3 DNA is TGTGCCAGCAGTACCCACAGGGATTATGACACTGAAGCTTTCTTT.

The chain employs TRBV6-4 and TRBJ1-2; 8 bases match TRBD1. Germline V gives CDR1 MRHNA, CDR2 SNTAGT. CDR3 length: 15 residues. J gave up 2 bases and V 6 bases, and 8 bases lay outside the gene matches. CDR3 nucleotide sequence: TGTGCCAGCAGGGACAGGGAGATTTACAACTATGGCTACACCTTC. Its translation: CASRDREIYNYGYTF.

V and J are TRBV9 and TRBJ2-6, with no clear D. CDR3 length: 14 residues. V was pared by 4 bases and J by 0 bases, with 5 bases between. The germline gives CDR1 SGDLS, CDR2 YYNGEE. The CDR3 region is CASSIFSGANVLTF. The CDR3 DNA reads TGTGCCAGCAGCATCTTCTCTGGGGCCAACGTCCTGACTTTC.

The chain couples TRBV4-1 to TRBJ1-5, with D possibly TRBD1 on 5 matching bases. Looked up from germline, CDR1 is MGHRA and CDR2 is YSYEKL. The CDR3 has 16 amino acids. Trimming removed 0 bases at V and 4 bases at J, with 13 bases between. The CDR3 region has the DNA TGCGCCAGCAGCCAAGAGGGGGGTAGAGCAAATCAGCCCCAGCATTTT. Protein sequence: CASSQEGGRANQPQHF.

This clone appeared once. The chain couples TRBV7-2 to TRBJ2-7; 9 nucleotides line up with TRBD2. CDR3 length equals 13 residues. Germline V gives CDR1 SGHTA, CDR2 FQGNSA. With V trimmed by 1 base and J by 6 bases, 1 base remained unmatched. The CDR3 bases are TGTGCCAGCAGCTTAGAGCGGGGGGTCGAGCAGTACTTC. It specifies CASSLERGVEQYF.

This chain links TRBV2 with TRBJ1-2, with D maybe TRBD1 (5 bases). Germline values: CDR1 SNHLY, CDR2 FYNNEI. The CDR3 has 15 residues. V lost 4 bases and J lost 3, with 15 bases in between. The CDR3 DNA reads TGTGCCAGCAGTGCGAGGACACGGGTAGACTATGGCTACACCTTC. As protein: CASSARTRVDYGYTF.

Written as DNA, the CDR3 is TGTGCCAGCAGCGGACCCGGGGATGCCCAGTACTTC. Its protein product is CASSGPGDAQYF. The V gene is TRBV5-4, the J gene TRBJ2-5, with TRBD2 as a possible D gene (5 bases). Germline V gene data show CDR1 as SGHNT and CDR2 as YYREEE (reference sequence). The CDR3 length is 12 residues. V was cut by 4 bases and J by 9 bases, with 13 bases left in between.

In DNA, the CDR3 is TGTGCCAGCACCCCCCGGGGGGGTCAGACAGATACGCAGTATTTT. It yields the protein CASTPRGGQTDTQYF. This chain links TRBV6-1 with TRBJ2-3, with TRBD2 matching over 8 bases. V shed 7 bases, J shed 3 bases, and the junction held 9 bases outside the gene matches. The CDR3 is 15 amino acids. Looked up from germline, CDR1 is MNHNS and CDR2 is SASEGT.

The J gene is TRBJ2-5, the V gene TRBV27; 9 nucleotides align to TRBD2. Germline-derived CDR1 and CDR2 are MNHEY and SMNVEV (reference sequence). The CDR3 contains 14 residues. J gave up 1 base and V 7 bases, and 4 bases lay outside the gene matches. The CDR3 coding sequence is TGTGCCAGCACAACTAGCGGGCTCCAAGAGACCCAGTACTTC. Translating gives CASTTSGLQETQYF.

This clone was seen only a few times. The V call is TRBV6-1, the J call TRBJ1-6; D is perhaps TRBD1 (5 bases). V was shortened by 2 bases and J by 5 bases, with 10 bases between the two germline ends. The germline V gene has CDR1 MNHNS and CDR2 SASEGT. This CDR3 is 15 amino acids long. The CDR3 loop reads CASSESTGHNSPLHF. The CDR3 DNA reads TGTGCCAGCAGTGAATCAACAGGACATAATTCACCCCTCCACTTT.

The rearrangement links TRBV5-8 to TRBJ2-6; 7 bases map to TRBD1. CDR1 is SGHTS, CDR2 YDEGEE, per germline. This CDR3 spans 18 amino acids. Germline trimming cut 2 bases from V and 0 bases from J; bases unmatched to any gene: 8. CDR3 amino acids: CASSFGTAPNSGANVLTF. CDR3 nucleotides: TGTGCCAGCAGCTTTGGGACAGCGCCCAACTCTGGGGCCAACGTCCTGACTTTC.

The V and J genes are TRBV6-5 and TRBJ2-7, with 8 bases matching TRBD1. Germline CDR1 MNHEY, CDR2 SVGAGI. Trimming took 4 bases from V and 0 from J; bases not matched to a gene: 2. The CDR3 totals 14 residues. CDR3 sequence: CASSSTGGSYEQYF. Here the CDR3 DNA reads TGTGCCAGCAGTTCAACAGGGGGCTCCTACGAGCAGTACTTC.

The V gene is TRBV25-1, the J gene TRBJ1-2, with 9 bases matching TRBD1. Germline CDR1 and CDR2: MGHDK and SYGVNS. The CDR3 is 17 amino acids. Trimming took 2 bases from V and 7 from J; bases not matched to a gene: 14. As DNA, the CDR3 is TGTGCCAGCAGTGAACTTCGCCCCGGGACAGGGTTAGGTGGCTACACCTTC. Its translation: CASSELRPGTGLGGYTF.

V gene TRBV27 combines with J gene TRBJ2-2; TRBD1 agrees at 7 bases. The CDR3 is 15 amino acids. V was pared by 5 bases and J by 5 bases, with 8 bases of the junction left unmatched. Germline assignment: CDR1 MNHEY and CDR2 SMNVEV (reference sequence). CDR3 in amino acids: CASSPRQGWTGELFF. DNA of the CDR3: TGTGCCAGCAGTCCGAGACAGGGCTGGACCGGGGAGCTGTTTTTT.